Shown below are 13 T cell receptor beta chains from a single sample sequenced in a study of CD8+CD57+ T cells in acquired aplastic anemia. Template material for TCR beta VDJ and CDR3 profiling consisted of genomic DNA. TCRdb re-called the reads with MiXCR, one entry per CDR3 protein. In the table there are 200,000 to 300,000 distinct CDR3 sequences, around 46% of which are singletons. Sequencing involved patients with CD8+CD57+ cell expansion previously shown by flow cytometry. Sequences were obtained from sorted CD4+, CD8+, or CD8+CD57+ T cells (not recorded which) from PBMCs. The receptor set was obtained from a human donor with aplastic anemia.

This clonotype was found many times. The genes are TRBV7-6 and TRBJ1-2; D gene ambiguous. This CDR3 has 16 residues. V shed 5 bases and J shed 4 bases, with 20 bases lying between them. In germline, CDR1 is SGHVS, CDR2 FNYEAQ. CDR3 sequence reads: CASSEGAEVVVYGYTF. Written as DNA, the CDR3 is TGTGCCAGCAGCGAGGGAGCGGAAGTCGTTGTCTATGGCTACACCTTC.

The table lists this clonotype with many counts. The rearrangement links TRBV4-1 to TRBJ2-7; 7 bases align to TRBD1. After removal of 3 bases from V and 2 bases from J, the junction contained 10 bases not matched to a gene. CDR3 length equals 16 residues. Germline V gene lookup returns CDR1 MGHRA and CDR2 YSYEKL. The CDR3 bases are TGCGCCAGCAGCCACAGACCCGGGACAGACACCTACGAGCAGTACTTC. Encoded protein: CASSHRPGTDTYEQYF.

For the CDR3, the DNA is TGTGCCAGCAGCCGGGGGACTACCACAGATACGCAGTATTTT. Protein: CASSRGTTTDTQYF. This chain connects TRBV7-8 to TRBJ2-3, with 7 bases matching TRBD2. This CDR3 region has 14 residues. Germline V gene sequence: CDR1 SGHVS, CDR2 FQNEAQ. With V trimmed by 5 bases and J by 2 bases, 4 bases remained unmatched.

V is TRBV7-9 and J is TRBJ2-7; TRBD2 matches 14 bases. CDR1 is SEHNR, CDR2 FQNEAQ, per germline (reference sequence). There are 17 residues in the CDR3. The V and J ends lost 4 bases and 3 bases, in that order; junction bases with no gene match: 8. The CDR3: CASSSPVGLAGDYEQYF. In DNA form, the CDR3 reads TGTGCCAGCAGCTCTCCCGTGGGACTAGCGGGGGACTACGAGCAGTACTTC.

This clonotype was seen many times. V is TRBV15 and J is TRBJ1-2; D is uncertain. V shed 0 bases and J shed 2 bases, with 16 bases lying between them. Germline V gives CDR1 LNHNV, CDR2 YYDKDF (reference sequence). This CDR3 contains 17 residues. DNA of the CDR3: TGTGCCACCAGCAGAGATCCCCAGGACCCCACCAACTATGGCTACACCTTC. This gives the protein CATSRDPQDPTNYGYTF.

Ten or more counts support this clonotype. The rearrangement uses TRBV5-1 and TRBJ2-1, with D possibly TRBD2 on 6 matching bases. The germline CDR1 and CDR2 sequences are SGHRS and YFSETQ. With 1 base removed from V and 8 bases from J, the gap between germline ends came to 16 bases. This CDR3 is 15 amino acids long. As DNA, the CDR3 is TGCGCCAGCAGCTTGTCTCCGGGAGAGGGAGATGAGCAGTTCTTC. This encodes CASSLSPGEGDEQFF. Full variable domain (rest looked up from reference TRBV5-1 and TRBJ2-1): KAGVTQTPRYLIKTRGQQVTLSCSPISGHRSVSWYQQTPGQGLQFLFEYFSETQRNKGNFPGRFSGRQFSNSRSEMNVSTLELGDSALYLCASSLSPGEGDEQFFGPGTRLTVL.

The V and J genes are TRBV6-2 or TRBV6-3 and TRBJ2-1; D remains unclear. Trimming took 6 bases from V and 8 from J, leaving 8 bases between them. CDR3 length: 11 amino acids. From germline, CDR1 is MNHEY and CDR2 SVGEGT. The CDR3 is CASSHGDEQFF. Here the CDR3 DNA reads TGTGCCAGCAGCCATGGGGATGAGCAGTTCTTC.

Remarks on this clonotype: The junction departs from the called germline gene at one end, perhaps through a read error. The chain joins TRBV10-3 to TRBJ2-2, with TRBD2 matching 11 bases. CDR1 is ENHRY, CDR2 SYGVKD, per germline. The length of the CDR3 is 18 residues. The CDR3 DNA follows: TGTGCCATCAGTGTACCGCCAACGACTAGCGGGGCGGTCGGTGAGCAGTTTTTT. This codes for CAISVPPTTSGAVGEQFF.

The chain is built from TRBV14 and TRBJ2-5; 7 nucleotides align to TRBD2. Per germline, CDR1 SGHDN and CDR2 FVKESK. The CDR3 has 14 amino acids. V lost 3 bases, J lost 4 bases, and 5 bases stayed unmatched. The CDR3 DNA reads TGTGCCAGCAGCCAGAGACTAGCCGGAGAGACCCAGTACTTC. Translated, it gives CASSQRLAGETQYF. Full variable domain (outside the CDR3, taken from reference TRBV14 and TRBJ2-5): EAGVTQFPSHSVIEKGQTVTLRCDPISGHDNLYWYRRVMGKEIKFLLHFVKESKQDESGMPNNRFLAERTGGTYSTLKVQPAELEDSGVYFCASSQRLAGETQYFGPGTRLLVL.

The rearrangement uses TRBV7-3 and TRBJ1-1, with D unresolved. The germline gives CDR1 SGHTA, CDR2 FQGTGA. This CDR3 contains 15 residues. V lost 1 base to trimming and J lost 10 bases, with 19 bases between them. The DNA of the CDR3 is TGTGCCAGCAGCTTAATCGGGAGAGAACACCGGGGAGCTTTCTTT. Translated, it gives CASSLIGREHRGAFF.

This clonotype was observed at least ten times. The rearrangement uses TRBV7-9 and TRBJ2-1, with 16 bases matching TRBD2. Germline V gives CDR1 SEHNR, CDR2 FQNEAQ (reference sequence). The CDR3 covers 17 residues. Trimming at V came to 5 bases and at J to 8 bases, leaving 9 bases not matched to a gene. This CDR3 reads CASSGTSGGAYDYEQFF. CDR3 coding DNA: TGTGCCAGCAGCGGGACTAGCGGGGGGGCTTACGACTATGAGCAGTTCTTC.

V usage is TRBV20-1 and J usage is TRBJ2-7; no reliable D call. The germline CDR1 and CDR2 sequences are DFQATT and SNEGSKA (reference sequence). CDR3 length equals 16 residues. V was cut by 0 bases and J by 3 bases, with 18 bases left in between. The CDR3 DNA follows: TGCAGTGCTAGAGATCGGGCGGAAAGGCTTATCTACGAGCAGTACTTC. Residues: CSARDRAERLIYEQYF.

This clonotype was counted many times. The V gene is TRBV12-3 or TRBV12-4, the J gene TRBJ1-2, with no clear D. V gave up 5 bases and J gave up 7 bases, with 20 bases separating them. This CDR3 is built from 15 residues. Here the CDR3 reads CASSPQGLPRFGYTF. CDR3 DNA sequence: TGTGCCAGCAGTCCGCAAGGGCTGCCGAGATTTGGCTACACCTTC.